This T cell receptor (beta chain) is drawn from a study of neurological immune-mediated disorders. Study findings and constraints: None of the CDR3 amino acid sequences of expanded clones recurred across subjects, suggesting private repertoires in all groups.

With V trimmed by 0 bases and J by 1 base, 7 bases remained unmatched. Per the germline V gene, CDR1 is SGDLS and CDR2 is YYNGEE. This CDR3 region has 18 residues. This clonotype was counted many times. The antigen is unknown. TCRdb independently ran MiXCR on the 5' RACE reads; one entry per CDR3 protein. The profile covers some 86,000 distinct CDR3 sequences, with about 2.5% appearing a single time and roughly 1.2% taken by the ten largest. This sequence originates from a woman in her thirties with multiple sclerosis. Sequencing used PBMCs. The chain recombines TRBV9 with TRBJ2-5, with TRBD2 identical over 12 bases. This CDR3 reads CASSVDPGLAGFQETQYF. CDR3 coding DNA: TGTGCCAGCAGCGTAGATCCAGGACTAGCGGGATTCCAAGAGACCCAGTACTTC.